This entry features one T cell receptor (beta chain) sequence. Antigen specificity is unknown. The source of the sample is a study of vaccination and CD4 T cells after COVID-19. Trimming removed 3 bases at V and 5 bases at J, with 14 bases between. Germline CDR1 is DFQATT and CDR2 is SNEGSKA (reference sequence). This CDR3 region has 13 residues. Oncomine TCR Beta short-read sequencing was applied to DNA from cultured CD4+ T cells. TCRdb passed the PCR reads through MiXCR, listing each CDR3 protein once. Among about 10,000 distinct CDR3 sequences listed, about 47% were seen once. Study-level findings and limits: Among those convalescent, a median around 87% of reactive clones emerged solely post-vaccination. A nonsignificant rise from roughly 22 to 38 was seen in the median number of SARS-CoV-2-reactive clonotypes.

The treatment: approximately 9-day PBMC culture with coronavirus spike peptide pools or control peptides (ViraFEST assay). Peptide-pool expansion of antigen-specific T cells preceded TCR sequencing in ViraFEST. With fresh IL-2 medium, half the medium was replaced on days 3 and 7. The sequenced sample was CD4+ T cells from blood, cultured in vitro. This clonotype was sampled from a human donor who had recovered from COVID-19. This chain joins TRBV20-1 and TRBJ2-7; no reliable D call. Here the CDR3 DNA reads TGCAGTGCTAGTTCTTATGTGGTAGACGAGCAGTACTTC. Translating gives CSASSYVVDEQYF.